This entry lists 22 T cell receptor beta chains sequenced from one sample in a study of blood T cell repertoires in COVID-19. Sequencing used immunoSEQ multiplex PCR; TCRdb keeps in-frame clones, though not all of them. The repertoire consists of fewer than 200,000 clones, with 70% to 85% occurring once and the leading ten covering 22%. What was sequenced was peripheral blood. The receptors derive from an elderly woman with acute or convalescent COVID-19.

The genes are TRBV15 and TRBJ1-6; D is ambiguous. Trimming stripped 0 bases from V and 9 bases from J, with 15 bases between. This CDR3 spans 16 amino acids. The V gene's germline CDR1 is LNHNV and CDR2 YYDKDF (reference sequence). CDR3 loop: CATSRDLARQGSPLHF. The DNA for the CDR3 is TGTGCCACCAGCAGAGATCTAGCACGGCAAGGTTCACCCCTCCACTTT.

The chain combines TRBV18 with TRBJ2-2; tentative D call: TRBD1 (6 bases). Germline assignment: CDR1 KGHSH and CDR2 LQKENI. V was pared by 1 base and J by 7 bases, with 13 bases between. The CDR3 totals 15 residues. The CDR3 nucleotides are TGTGCCAGCTCACCACTTTTACAGGGACACGGGGAGCTGTTTTTT. This sequence encodes CASSPLLQGHGELFF. The complete variable domain, with remaining parts taken from reference TRBV18 and TRBJ2-2, reads NAGVMQNPRHLVRRRGQEARLRCSPMKGHSHVYWYRQLPEEGLKFMVYLQKENIIDESGMPKERFSAEFPKEGPSILRIQQVVRGDSAAYFCASSPLLQGHGELFFGEGSRLTVL.

The rearrangement links TRBV19 to TRBJ1-5, with a tentative D call TRBD1 (5 bases). Germline values: CDR1 LNHDA, CDR2 SQIVND (reference sequence). The CDR3 runs to 19 residues. The ends were cut back, 5 bases at V and 0 bases at J, with 23 bases in the middle. This chain's CDR3 is CASSPSGGSRGNSNQPQHF. In DNA, the CDR3 is TGTGCCAGTAGTCCATCGGGAGGATCGAGGGGAAATAGCAATCAGCCCCAGCATTTT.

The gene calls are TRBV5-5 and TRBJ2-3; 14 bases fit TRBD2. From germline, CDR1 is SGHKS and CDR2 YYEKEE (reference sequence). The V and J ends lost 4 bases and 13 bases, in that order; junction bases with no gene match: 14. This CDR3 comprises 16 residues. This chain's CDR3 is CASSRGLAGVYSSEYF. The CDR3 DNA follows: TGTGCCAGCAGCCGGGGACTAGCGGGAGTTTATTCGTCCGAGTATTTT.

The table lists this clone with many counts. The chain joins TRBV19 to TRBJ1-5; 8 positions match TRBD1. This CDR3 contains 15 residues. CDR1 LNHDA and CDR2 SQIVND come from the germline V gene (reference sequence). Trimming cost V 6 bases and J 3 bases; bases outside gene matches: 7. This CDR3 reads CASRLQGAPNQPQHF. The CDR3 DNA is TGTGCCAGTAGACTTCAGGGGGCCCCCAATCAGCCCCAGCATTTT.

The chain is built from TRBV5-1 and TRBJ1-5; D unclear. Trimming took 0 bases from V and 5 from J, leaving 6 bases between them. The CDR3 has 13 amino acids. Germline CDR1 and CDR2: SGHRS and YFSETQ. The CDR3 DNA reads TGCGCCAGCAGCTTGGTTCCGGATCAGCCCCAGCATTTT. Translating it yields CASSLVPDQPQHF.

The chain links TRBV7-6 to TRBJ2-3, with no clear D. This CDR3 contains 13 residues. The ends were cut back, 2 bases at V and 6 bases at J, with 9 bases in the middle. Germline V gene lookup returns CDR1 SGHVS and CDR2 FNYEAQ. In DNA form, the CDR3 reads TGTGCCAGCAGCTTAAACCCGCAGGATACGCAGTATTTT. It yields the protein CASSLNPQDTQYF.

This clone has only one observation. This chain links TRBV3-1 (or the pseudogene TRBV3-2) with TRBJ1-2; perhaps TRBD1 as D (5 bases). Trimming cost V 5 bases and J 2 bases, with 9 bases left between them. There are 13 residues in the CDR3. Germline V lookup: CDR1 LGHDT, CDR2 YNNKEL (reference sequence). The CDR3 bases are TGTGCCAGCAGCGTCGACAGAAACTATGGCTACACCTTC. Residues: CASSVDRNYGYTF.

The rearrangement joins TRBV9 to TRBJ2-7; 11 bases agree with TRBD1. J lost 3 bases, V lost 5 bases, and 7 bases had no gene match. Germline V CDR1 and CDR2: SGDLS, YYNGEE. This CDR3 contains 15 residues. The CDR3 reads CASSTYGTGGYEQYF. DNA for the CDR3: TGTGCCAGCAGTACCTACGGGACAGGGGGCTACGAGCAGTACTTC.

CDR3 nucleotide sequence: TGTGCCAGCAGCCAGACAGGGGGCGGAACTGAAGCTTTCTTT. It yields the protein CASSQTGGGTEAFF. The chain links TRBV3-1 (or the pseudogene TRBV3-2) to TRBJ1-1; 10 bases align to TRBD1. The ends lost 3 bases at V and 5 bases at J; junction bases unmatched: 3. CDR1 is LGHDT, CDR2 YNNKEL, per germline (reference sequence). The CDR3 runs to 14 residues.

The chain uses TRBV10-3 and TRBJ2-2, with D tentatively TRBD2 (6 bases). V shed 3 bases and J shed 0 bases, with 11 bases lying between them. The CDR3 length is 16 residues. In germline, CDR1 is ENHRY, CDR2 SYGVKD. The CDR3 region is CAISDPGLPNTGELFF. CDR3 DNA sequence: TGTGCCATCAGTGATCCGGGACTCCCGAACACCGGGGAGCTGTTTTTT.

This rearrangement joins TRBV24-1 to TRBJ1-5; 10 nucleotides align to TRBD1. The germline CDR1 and CDR2 sequences are KGHDR and SFDVKD. This CDR3 has 14 residues. The J segment lost 5 bases and the V segment lost 4 bases, leaving 1 base of the junction unmatched. This chain's CDR3 is CATSDGTGDQPQHF. DNA of the CDR3: TGTGCCACCAGTGACGGGACAGGGGATCAGCCCCAGCATTTT.

This rearrangement joins TRBV10-2 to TRBJ1-5; 9 bases match TRBD1. V trimming: 5 bases; J trimming: 6 bases; junction bases outside the gene matches: 5. Germline lookup yields CDR1 WSHSY and CDR2 SAAADI. CDR3 length equals 14 residues. CDR3 sequence (DNA): TGCGCCAGCAGTTTGACAGGGGGTAGTCAGCCCCAGCATTTT. As protein: CASSLTGGSQPQHF.

This clone was counted between two and nine times. The chain is built from TRBV10-1 and TRBJ2-3; 9 positions match TRBD1. The CDR3 is made up of 17 amino acids. Per germline, CDR1 WNHNN and CDR2 SYGVQD (reference sequence). J lost 2 bases, V lost 1 base, and 7 bases had no gene match. The CDR3 DNA reads as TGCGCCAGCAGTGAGTTGGACAGGGGCTCTCTCACAGATACGCAGTATTTT. Translated: CASSELDRGSLTDTQYF.

V is TRBV11-2 and J is TRBJ2-1; the match to TRBD2 covers 11 bases. The ends lost 1 base at V and 9 bases at J; junction bases unmatched: 14. The CDR3 runs 18 residues. Per germline, CDR1 SGHAT and CDR2 FQNNGV. The CDR3 DNA sequence: TGTGCCAGCAGCTTAGTAGCGGGAGGGAGAACGGGGAGGGGTGAGCAGTTCTTC. As protein: CASSLVAGGRTGRGEQFF.

The rearrangement links TRBV7-9 to TRBJ2-1; 14 bases fit TRBD2. V dropped 6 bases and J dropped 7; count of bases not matched to a gene: 5. Germline values: CDR1 SEHNR, CDR2 FQNEAQ (reference sequence). The CDR3 loop spans 15 amino acids. CDR3 protein: CASRATSGRANEQFF. Written as DNA, the CDR3 is TGTGCCAGCAGAGCGACTAGCGGGAGGGCTAATGAGCAGTTCTTC.

The genes are TRBV23-1 and TRBJ1-2, with unresolved D. TRBV23-1 is assigned to the ORF class and has an uncertain function. This CDR3 spans 12 amino acids. CDR3 sequence: CCSGPPRYGYTF. CDR3 DNA sequence: TGCTGTTCTGGGCCTCCGCGCTATGGCTACACCTTC.

The V and J genes are TRBV7-6 and TRBJ2-1; the match to TRBD1 covers 10 bases. The germline gives CDR1 SGHVS, CDR2 FNYEAQ. This CDR3 has 16 amino acids. V was pared by 5 bases and J by 4 bases, with 8 bases of the junction left unmatched. CDR3 sequence reads: CASSQTGTGVYNEQFF. CDR3 coding DNA: TGTGCCAGCAGCCAAACCGGGACAGGGGTTTACAATGAGCAGTTCTTC.

In its sample, this clone was seen a few times. V is TRBV3-1 (or the pseudogene TRBV3-2) and J is TRBJ1-1, with D unresolved. The CDR3 has 12 amino acids. The V and J ends lost 4 bases and 7 bases respectively, with 10 bases between them. Germline loops: CDR1 LGHDT, CDR2 YNNKEL (reference sequence). The CDR3, as DNA: TGTGCCAGCAGCCGAGAGGGAGTTGAAGCTTTCTTT. Amino acids: CASSREGVEAFF.

CDR3 nucleotide sequence: TGCGCCAGCAGCCCTAGCGGGAAAGACAATGAGCAGTTCTTC. Translating gives CASSPSGKDNEQFF. The chain joins TRBV5-1 to TRBJ2-1; 9 bases agree with TRBD2. The CDR3 is 14 amino acids. V gave up 4 bases and J gave up 5 bases; unmatched junction bases: 4. Germline V gene sequence: CDR1 SGHRS, CDR2 YFSETQ.

This chain joins TRBV5-4 and TRBJ2-2; D call uncertain. V gave up 0 bases and J gave up 0 bases, with 6 bases separating them. Germline CDR1 and CDR2: SGHNT and YYREEE (reference sequence). The CDR3 spans 15 residues. The CDR3 region is CASSLATTNTGELFF. The CDR3 DNA reads TGTGCCAGCAGCTTGGCTACTACGAACACCGGGGAGCTGTTTTTT.

The rearrangement links TRBV5-1 to TRBJ1-1, with D tentatively TRBD1 (5 bases). The V and J ends lost 4 bases and 1 base respectively, with 11 bases between them. Per germline, CDR1 SGHRS and CDR2 YFSETQ. The CDR3 is made up of 14 amino acids. The CDR3 loop is CASSEMTANTEAFF. The DNA for the CDR3 is TGCGCCAGCAGCGAAATGACAGCGAACACTGAAGCTTTCTTT.